The entry below describes one TCR beta chain. In this sample, this clonotype turned up many times. Its target antigen remains unknown. It has no much larger one-base neighbor in the sample; base qualities were not kept. The sample is drawn from a study of blood T cells in healthy people across ages (dated by TCRdb to the mid-2010s). With respect to the entire study: In model experiments, template switching captured about one uniquely barcoded TCR beta cDNA molecule for every two T cells. To track age-related changes in TCR beta repertoire diversity, the study relied on deep sequencing normalized with unique cDNA molecular identifiers. The donors were divided into four age groups: young (average around 16 years), middle-aged (under 40), aged (approximately 62) and long-lived (about 84). To avoid experimental bias, donors of different ages were randomly spread across the sequencing lanes. Two additional independent replicas of 1 million unique cDNA reads from the same blood draw were analyzed for two donors (one aged 18 to 29 and one aged 80 or older).

Findings and caveats that apply to the study as a whole: Observed TCR beta diversity per million T cells fell roughly linearly with age, and a significant reduction was already apparent by age around 40. Compared with the aged group, more naive CD4+ T cells, fewer expanded clones and increased TCR diversity were shown by the long-lived group, suggesting age selection. Since profiling was done on bulk unsorted PBMCs, naive and antigen-experienced compartments could not be conclusively compared. Estimates of total diversity based on one million sequenced T cells were regarded as lower bounds and as underestimates. The CMV infection status of donors was not known, potentially confounding age-related changes in expanded clonotypes. The percentage of naive T cells measured by flow cytometry correlated strongly with observed TCR beta diversity.

V loses 5 bases of germline sequence and J loses 4 bases, and the interval between the two ends is 9 bases. The CDR3 runs 12 residues from the cysteine to the phenylalanine. The CDR3 DNA has 36 bases and is translated from base 1. The donors were roughly 40 Caucasian individuals from Russia, aged 6 to 90 years, who were systemically healthy. Each donor gave ten milliliters of peripheral blood, collected into EDTA-treated Vacutainer tubes. Ficoll-Paque density-gradient centrifugation was used to isolate PBMCs, with at least 7 million per sample. Trizol reagent was used to extract total RNA from the PBMCs, yielding at least 5.5 micrograms per sample. For every donor, flow cytometry on a PBMC aliquot measured the percentage of naive CD45RAhigh/CD27high T cells. The library relied on 5' RACE. For sequencing, an Illumina HiSeq 2500 was employed. The second PCR ran for about 6 to 12 cycles and used a J-beta primer mix along with a sample-barcoded 5' primer. Each TCR beta cDNA molecule received a unique molecular identifier from a template-switch 5' adaptor carrying 12 random nucleotides. Each sample yielded at least 3 million CDR3-containing paired-end reads. The Mint cDNA synthesis kit, primed by a TRBC-specific oligonucleotide, was used to synthesize first-strand cDNA from all RNA. All cDNA was treated with uracil-DNA glycosylase and then went through a first 18-cycle PCR with the universal primers M1SS and BC2_uni_R. On the study's bioinformatics: For normalization, 1 million high-quality reads were randomly selected from each sample, with every read carrying a distinct molecular identifier. Reads sharing molecular identifiers were discarded rather than binned into consensus sequences. MiTCR, run with a Q25 quality threshold and the strictest error-elimination algorithm, handled CDR3 identification, clonotype clustering and error correction. Lower-bound total TCR beta diversity was estimated with a nonparametric unseen species model using Euler transformation. The raw public data were reprocessed by TCRdb itself: fastp quality trimming at Q25, MiXCR clonotype calling, in-frame beta chains only. Each CDR3 protein gets just one entry, which takes the most common genes and DNA from the rows behind it. These V and J calls originate from TCRdb's pipeline instead of the authors' own analysis. Across this sample there are some 730,000 distinct CDR3 sequences, with 22% seen only once. About 20% of the sample goes to the ten largest clones.

The TCR sequence derives from a man aged 65 to 85 in good health. This chain joins TRBV12-3 or TRBV12-4 to TRBJ2-7; there is no confident call for the D gene. Sequencing was done on a sample of blood. The DNA reads as follows: TGTGCCAGCAGTCCCAACAGTTACGAGCAGTACTTC. It codes for CASSPNSYEQYF.